These 31 T cell receptor beta chains were all obtained from the same sample, sequenced in a study of blood T cells in healthy people across ages. Combining a sample-barcoded 5' primer with a J-beta primer mix, a second PCR ran for roughly 6 to 12 cycles. TCRdb re-called the 5' RACE reads through MiXCR, storing one row per CDR3 protein. The table shows 1.5 million to 2 million distinct CDR3 sequences, with about 39% occurring only once. What was sequenced was blood. These receptors all come from a human donor in good health.

This chain connects TRBV12-3 or TRBV12-4 to TRBJ1-1; D gene unclear. Trimming stripped 6 bases from V and 6 bases from J, with 11 bases between. The CDR3 spans 12 residues. The CDR3 DNA sequence: TGTGCCAGCAGCCTGTTATGGCCTGAAGCTTTCTTT. Translated, it gives CASSLLWPEAFF.

This clonotype occurred a few times. The chain has TRBV20-1 and TRBJ2-5; possible D gene TRBD2, 5 bases. V was shortened by 3 bases and J by 2 bases, with 7 bases between the two germline ends. Germline CDR1 DFQATT, CDR2 SNEGSKA (reference sequence). CDR3 length equals 12 residues. The CDR3 spells CSAREVQETQYF. In DNA, the CDR3 is TGCAGTGCTAGGGAGGTACAAGAGACCCAGTACTTC.

This chain connects TRBV7-6 to TRBJ1-1; D uncertain. V was cut by 4 bases and J by 8 bases, with 11 bases left in between. The CDR3 loop spans 12 amino acids. Germline V gene lookup returns CDR1 SGHVS and CDR2 FNYEAQ. CDR3 nucleotides: TGTGCCAGCAGCTCTCATGGCACAGAAGCTTTCTTT. Translating it yields CASSSHGTEAFF.

The V and J genes are TRBV20-1 and TRBJ2-5, with D possibly being TRBD2 (6 bases). The V gene's germline CDR1 is DFQATT and CDR2 SNEGSKA (reference sequence). V lost 3 bases and J lost 11, with 25 bases in between. CDR3 length equals 15 residues. As DNA, the CDR3 is TGCAGTGCTAGCAGCGGGTTACACGGCGACAATGAGCAGTACTTC. It is translated as CSASSGLHGDNEQYF.

The CDR3 nucleotides read TGTGCCAGCAGCCCCGGTAGTTCACCCCTCCACTTT. Residues: CASSPGSSPLHF. V gene TRBV12-3 or TRBV12-4 combines with J gene TRBJ1-6; D ambiguous. This CDR3 comprises 12 residues. Deletions cut 6 bases from V and 9 bases from J, with 9 bases between.

The genes are TRBV11-2 and TRBJ2-1; maybe TRBD1 (6 bases). V gave up 5 bases and J gave up 4 bases, with 18 bases separating them. Germline V gene sequence: CDR1 SGHAT, CDR2 FQNNGV. This CDR3 comprises 16 residues. In DNA form, the CDR3 reads TGTGCCAGCAGCGAACGGATCGGGACAACTTACAATGAGCAGTTCTTC. Amino acid sequence: CASSERIGTTYNEQFF.

The CDR3 coding sequence is TGTGCCAGCAGCTTAGATTGGACACGGAATGATCCCCTCCACTTT. Amino acid sequence: CASSLDWTRNDPLHF. The chain uses TRBV7-9 and TRBJ1-6; possibly TRBD1 for D (5 bases). Trimming removed 1 base at V and 13 bases at J, with 17 bases between. CDR3 length equals 15 residues. Germline loops: CDR1 SEHNR, CDR2 FQNEAQ (reference sequence).

CDR3 nucleotides: TGTGCCAGCAGCCAAGACGGAGTAATTCAGTACTTC. Residues: CASSQDGVIQYF. The V call is TRBV3-1, the J call TRBJ2-4, with D uncertain. The CDR3 runs to 12 residues. The germline gives CDR1 LGHDT, CDR2 YNNKEL (reference sequence). Trimming pared 0 bases from V and 10 bases from J, leaving 7 bases between.

This clonotype has a count of ten or more. The chain links TRBV6-5 to TRBJ1-1; no clear D. V lost 1 base, J lost 10 bases, and 7 bases lay in between. CDR1 and CDR2 from the germline V gene are MNHEY and SVGAGI. This CDR3 contains 11 residues. CDR3 DNA sequence: TGTGCCAGCAGTTACTTGACTAGAGCTTTCTTT. As protein: CASSYLTRAFF.

This clonotype was counted a few times. The chain has TRBV12-3 or TRBV12-4 and TRBJ2-1; D tentatively fits TRBD1 or TRBD2 (7 bases each). The CDR3 consists of 13 residues. Trimming removed 11 bases at V and 9 bases at J, with 20 bases between. CDR3 region: CAAQGGTKGEQFF. As DNA, the CDR3 is TGTGCCGCGCAGGGGGGGACCAAGGGTGAGCAGTTCTTC.

This clonotype was observed a few times. The chain couples TRBV5-5 to TRBJ1-5; 7 nucleotides line up with TRBD1. This CDR3 comprises 15 residues. The germline gives CDR1 SGHKS, CDR2 YYEKEE (reference sequence). Trimming cost V 1 base and J 9 bases; bases outside gene matches: 10. The CDR3 region has the DNA TGTGCCAGCAGCTTGACAGGGGAAGTAACTCGGCCCCAGCATTTT. Translated, it gives CASSLTGEVTRPQHF. Looking up the rest from reference TRBV5-5 and TRBJ1-5 gives the full variable domain: DAGVTQSPTHLIKTRGQQVTLRCSPISGHKSVSWYQQVLGQGPQFIFQYYEKEERGRGNFPDRFSARQFPNYSSELNVNALLLGDSALYLCASSLTGEVTRPQHFGDGTRLSIL.

The chain employs TRBV4-3 and TRBJ2-5; D not resolved. The V gene's germline CDR1 is LGHNA and CDR2 YSLEER. V was pared by 4 bases and J by 3 bases, with 9 bases between. The CDR3 spans 13 residues. The CDR3 here is CASSPSVEETQYF. The CDR3 DNA is TGCGCCAGCAGCCCATCGGTTGAAGAGACCCAGTACTTC.

The V and J genes are TRBV7-9 and TRBJ2-1; D is perhaps TRBD2 (5 bases). The CDR3 contains 15 residues. Germline CDR1 SEHNR, CDR2 FQNEAQ (reference sequence). V was shortened by 0 bases and J by 7 bases, with 13 bases between the two germline ends. The CDR3 spells CASSLARYSGNEQFF. The CDR3 bases are TGTGCCAGCAGCTTAGCTCGCTACAGCGGAAATGAGCAGTTCTTC. Full variable domain (missing parts from reference TRBV7-9 and TRBJ2-1): DTGVSQNPRHKITKRGQNVTFRCDPISEHNRLYWYRQTLGQGPEFLTYFQNEAQLEKSRLLSDRFSAERPKGSFSTLEIQRTEQGDSAMYLCASSLARYSGNEQFFGPGTRLTVL.

The V call is TRBV20-1, the J call TRBJ2-1; 12 bases fit TRBD1. With the DNA end fitting TRBJ2-7 better, the J assignment may be wrong. The CDR3 length is 16 residues. The germline CDR1 and CDR2 sequences are DFQATT and SNEGSKA (reference sequence). CDR3 bases: TGCAGTGCTAGAGTAGGGACAGGGGGCTCCTACAATGAGCAGTACTTC. Translation: CSARVGTGGSYNEQYF.

This sequence joins TRBV9 and TRBJ2-4, with 10 positions matching TRBD2. Germline V gives CDR1 SGDLS, CDR2 YYNGEE. V shed 10 bases and J 13 bases; nucleotides not matched to a gene: 20. CDR3 length: 15 amino acids. CDR3 protein: CAGSTSGLPTDTQYF. CDR3 DNA sequence: TGTGCCGGTTCGACTAGCGGGCTCCCCACAGATACGCAGTACTTC.

The chain joins TRBV29-1 to TRBJ2-5; D is uncertain. V was shortened by 8 bases and J by 5 bases, with 18 bases between the two germline ends. This CDR3 has 13 residues. The germline V gene has CDR1 SQVTM and CDR2 ANQGSEA. The CDR3 reads CSSAAVARETQYF. In DNA form, the CDR3 reads TGCAGCAGCGCGGCAGTCGCGAGGGAGACCCAGTACTTC.

The chain combines TRBV7-2 with TRBJ2-4; no reliable D call. Germline assignment: CDR1 SGHTA and CDR2 FQGNSA. The CDR3 runs to 12 residues. V was cut by 1 base and J by 7 bases, with 5 bases left in between. CDR3 protein: CASSLDINIQYF. DNA for the CDR3: TGTGCCAGCAGCTTAGATATCAACATTCAGTACTTC. The whole variable domain, remainder taken from reference TRBV7-2 and TRBJ2-4, is GAGVSQSPSNKVTEKGKDVELRCDPISGHTALYWYRQSLGQGLEFLIYFQGNSAPDKSGLPSDRFSAERTGGSVSTLTIQRTQQEDSAVYLCASSLDINIQYFGAGTRLSVL.

This clonotype has only a few counts. The chain recombines TRBV20-1 with TRBJ1-2; a possible D gene is TRBD1 (6 bases). In germline, CDR1 is DFQATT, CDR2 SNEGSKA (reference sequence). The ends were cut back, 1 base at V and 5 bases at J, with 14 bases in the middle. This CDR3 has 14 amino acids. The CDR3 region is CSARGSGGGYGYTF. The CDR3 DNA reads as TGCAGTGCTAGAGGGTCGGGGGGCGGGTATGGCTACACCTTC.

Ten or more counts support this clonotype. The genes are TRBV7-9 and TRBJ2-5; D is uncertain. This CDR3 comprises 13 residues. CDR1 is SEHNR and CDR2 is FQNEAQ in the germline V gene (reference sequence). Trimming left V 4 bases short and J 0 bases short, with 6 bases between. The CDR3 protein is CASSSQYQETQYF. The CDR3 coding sequence is TGTGCCAGCAGCTCACAGTACCAAGAGACCCAGTACTTC.

This clonotype was detected a few times. The CDR3 coding sequence is TGTGCCAGCAGTGCATGGGGGGGAGGGTACAATGAGCAGTTCTTC. Translation: CASSAWGGGYNEQFF. The chain links TRBV27 to TRBJ2-1, with 7 bases aligning to TRBD2. After removal of 5 bases from V and 4 bases from J, the junction contained 8 bases not matched to a gene. The CDR3 runs 15 residues. CDR1 is MNHEY and CDR2 is SMNVEV in the germline V gene (reference sequence).

The chain has TRBV3-1 and TRBJ2-5; D possibly corresponds to TRBD1 (6 bases). The length of the CDR3 is 15 residues. V shed 2 bases and J shed 2 bases, with 12 bases lying between them. CDR1 and CDR2 (germline): LGHDT, YNNKEL (reference sequence). Written as DNA, the CDR3 is TGTGCCAGCAGCCAACTAACAAGGGGGCAAGAGACCCAGTACTTC. Its translation is CASSQLTRGQETQYF.

The rearrangement uses TRBV6-6 and TRBJ2-7; D perhaps matches TRBD2 (5 bases). The CDR3 covers 14 residues. V lost 8 bases and J 3 bases, leaving 17 bases between the germline ends. CDR1 and CDR2 from the germline V gene are MNHNY and SVGAGI (reference sequence). The CDR3 DNA is TGTGCCAGCCAAGATTCGGGAACCAACTACGAGCAGTACTTC. Encoded protein: CASQDSGTNYEQYF.

This clonotype was recorded a few times. A read error may explain this, as a much larger clone is one base away. This sequence joins TRBV3-1 and TRBJ1-2; 8 nucleotides align to TRBD1. V gave up 0 bases and J gave up 6 bases; unmatched junction bases: 9. The length of the CDR3 is 16 residues. Germline CDR1 LGHDT, CDR2 YNNKEL (reference sequence). CDR3 nucleotides: TGTGCCAGCAGCCAAGAATCCCAGGGGGCGTGGAATGGCTACACCTTC. Its translation is CASSQESQGAWNGYTF.

This clonotype appeared once. The chain carries TRBV9 and TRBJ2-1; possibly TRBD2 for D (6 bases). Germline V gives CDR1 SGDLS, CDR2 YYNGEE. Trimming removed 4 bases at V and 8 bases at J, with 16 bases between. CDR3 length: 14 residues. CDR3 DNA sequence: TGTGCCAGCAGCCCGACGGGACTTATCGATGAGCAGTTCTTC. Its protein product is CASSPTGLIDEQFF.

This chain connects TRBV9 to TRBJ1-6, with D hard to call. The CDR3 runs 13 residues. Germline CDR1 SGDLS, CDR2 YYNGEE. The germline V and J ends were trimmed by 3 bases and 7 bases, with 8 bases remaining between them. The CDR3 spells CASSDLTNSPLHF. The CDR3 DNA follows: TGTGCCAGCAGCGATCTGACCAATTCACCCCTCCACTTT.

In the case of this clonotype: One end of the junction fails to match germline, which may point to a read error. The rearrangement joins TRBV9 to TRBJ2-5; D is perhaps TRBD1 (5 bases). CDR1 is SGDLS and CDR2 is YYNGEE in the germline V gene. This CDR3 region has 13 residues. The CDR3 DNA sequence: TGTGTCAGCAGCTTGGACACTCAAGAGACCCAGTACTTC. Its translation: CVSSLDTQETQYF.

This clonotype came up a few times. This chain links TRBV29-1 with TRBJ2-3, with D possibly matching TRBD2 (5 bases). Trimming pared 3 bases from V and 1 base from J, leaving 11 bases between. CDR1 is SQVTM, CDR2 ANQGSEA, per germline. The CDR3 is 14 amino acids. The CDR3 bases are TGCAGCGTTGATCGGGGAGAGGGCACAGATACGCAGTATTTT. Translation: CSVDRGEGTDTQYF.

On this clonotype itself: The junction shows a germline mismatch at one end, possibly a read error. The rearrangement links TRBV24-1 to TRBJ1-2; no clear D. This CDR3 spans 12 amino acids. Germline V gene sequence: CDR1 KGHDR, CDR2 SFDVKD. Here the CDR3 reads CATSDGVYGHTF. The DNA of the CDR3 is TGTGCCACCAGTGATGGAGTCTATGGCCACACCTTC.

The chain uses TRBV29-1 and TRBJ2-1; TRBD2 agrees at 11 bases. The CDR3 has 14 residues. The V segment lost 6 bases and the J segment 2 bases; nucleotides outside the gene matches: 3. Germline V gives CDR1 SQVTM, CDR2 ANQGSEA. The CDR3 reads CSVPLAGAYNEQFF. CDR3 sequence (DNA): TGCAGCGTGCCACTAGCGGGGGCCTACAATGAGCAGTTCTTC.

V gene TRBV20-1 combines with J gene TRBJ2-7, with D perhaps matching TRBD1 or TRBD2 (5 bases each). The CDR3 length is 13 residues. The V end was cut by 3 bases, the J end by 0 bases, with 9 bases between. Per the germline V gene, CDR1 is DFQATT and CDR2 is SNEGSKA (reference sequence). CDR3 nucleotide sequence: TGCAGTGCTAGGAAGGGGAGCTCCTACGAGCAGTACTTC. As protein: CSARKGSSYEQYF.

This clonotype was found a few times. The chain has TRBV15 and TRBJ2-1, with TRBD2 matching over 7 bases. Germline assignment: CDR1 LNHNV and CDR2 YYDKDF (reference sequence). After removal of 1 base from V and 2 bases from J, the junction contained 5 bases not matched to a gene. The CDR3 length is 16 residues. The CDR3 sequence is CATSRVPTSPYNEQFF. The CDR3 nucleotides are TGTGCCACCAGCAGAGTCCCGACTAGCCCCTACAATGAGCAGTTCTTC.